Listed here are 18 T cell receptor beta chains from one sample, sequenced in a study of blood T cells in healthy people across ages. Primed by a sample-barcoded 5' primer and a J-beta primer mix, a second PCR proceeded for 7 to 11 cycles. TCRdb processed the 5' RACE reads anew with MiXCR; each CDR3 protein has one entry. The profile covers over 750,000 distinct CDR3 sequences, with 20% to 25% appearing a single time and 9.4% taken by the ten largest. The sample was also linked to a second study, of T cells of mothers and their children.

The sequenced sample consisted of blood. These receptors were taken from a boy between 10 and 17 years old in good health.

The chain uses TRBV19 and TRBJ1-5; 7 positions agree with TRBD1. There are 16 residues in the CDR3. Germline V gene lookup returns CDR1 LNHDA and CDR2 SQIVND (reference sequence). J lost 0 bases, V lost 6 bases, and 8 bases had no gene match. The CDR3 DNA reads TGTGCCAGTAGAGAGGGGGCAGGTAATAGCAATCAGCCCCAGCATTTT. Translated: CASREGAGNSNQPQHF.

This clonotype was found once. Relative to the germline gene, one junction end is altered; a read error may explain this. The rearrangement joins TRBV7-2 to TRBJ1-2; TRBD1 matches at 7 bases. The CDR3 spans 15 residues. The germline CDR1 and CDR2 sequences are SGHTA and FQGNSA. CDR3 residues: CASSTGQTGYYGYTF. Written as DNA, the CDR3 is TGCGCCAGCAGCACGGGACAGACGGGATACTATGGCTACACCTTC. Combining the CDR3 with reference TRBV7-2 and TRBJ1-2 gives the whole variable domain GAGVSQSPSNKVTEKGKDVELRCDPISGHTALYWYRQSLGQGLEFLIYFQGNSAPDKSGLPSDRFSAERTGGSVSTLTIQRTQQEDSAVYLCASSTGQTGYYGYTFGSGTRLTVV.

The V and J genes are TRBV20-1 and TRBJ2-1, with D uncertain. Germline CDR1 reads DFQATT; CDR2 reads SNEGSKA (reference sequence). The CDR3 has 16 residues. The V gene lost 1 base and the J gene lost 1 base, with 14 bases spanning the gap. Here the CDR3 reads CSARVGSAHSYNEQFF. CDR3 nucleotide sequence: TGCAGTGCTAGAGTTGGATCGGCTCATTCCTACAATGAGCAGTTCTTC.

This clonotype was observed a few times. CDR3 region: CASSLFGGPDTGELFF. CDR3 nucleotides: TGTGCCAGCTCACTCTTCGGAGGGCCTGACACCGGGGAGCTGTTTTTT. The V and J genes are TRBV18 and TRBJ2-2; TRBD2 might be the D (6 bases). The CDR3 consists of 16 residues. The germline V gene encodes CDR1 KGHSH and CDR2 LQKENI. Between the trimmed V and J ends, which lost 4 bases and 3 bases, there was a span of 15 bases.

The sample holds one count of this clonotype. The J gene is TRBJ1-1, the V gene TRBV11-2, with no clear D. In germline, CDR1 is SGHAT, CDR2 FQNNGV. V was trimmed by 5 bases and J by 11 bases, leaving 18 bases between them. The CDR3 length is 13 residues. The CDR3 DNA reads as TGTGCCAGCAGCGCTCATCTGACGGTGGGGGCTTTCTTT. Protein: CASSAHLTVGAFF.

The J gene is TRBJ2-6, the V gene TRBV27; D not certain. CDR3 length: 15 amino acids. Germline V lookup: CDR1 MNHEY, CDR2 SMNVEV (reference sequence). Trimming took 3 bases from V and 2 from J, leaving 8 bases between them. CDR3 loop: CASSFLTTGANVLTF. DNA for the CDR3: TGTGCCAGCAGTTTTTTGACAACTGGGGCCAACGTCCTGACTTTC.

The gene calls are TRBV28 and TRBJ2-5, with 11 bases lining up with TRBD2. The DNA end favors TRBJ2-1, so the J call may be wrong. The CDR3 is 16 residues long. CDR1 and CDR2 from the germline V gene are MDHEN and SYDVKM. As DNA, the CDR3 is TGTGCCAGCAAGTTTGCACTAGCGGGAGCACACAATGAGCAGTTCTTC. Amino acids: CASKFALAGAHNEQFF.

This clonotype has only a few counts. V gene TRBV19 combines with J gene TRBJ1-1, with 7 bases fitting TRBD1. J was trimmed by 7 bases and V by 10 bases; bases with no gene match: 12. The CDR3 extends over 13 amino acids. In germline, CDR1 is LNHDA, CDR2 SQIVND (reference sequence). CDR3 DNA: TGTGCCACCTCGGACAGGCTGAGGAATGAAGCTTTCTTT. This codes for CATSDRLRNEAFF.

This sequence joins TRBV7-9 and TRBJ2-5; no firm D call. This CDR3 has 14 amino acids. CDR1 is SEHNR, CDR2 FQNEAQ, per germline (reference sequence). The V and J ends lost 5 bases and 5 bases respectively, with 15 bases between them. CDR3 coding DNA: TGTGCCAGCAGCCATCCCCTAGGTAGCGAGACCCAGTACTTC. Its protein product is CASSHPLGSETQYF. The whole variable domain, remainder taken from reference TRBV7-9 and TRBJ2-5, is DTGVSQNPRHKITKRGQNVTFRCDPISEHNRLYWYRQTLGQGPEFLTYFQNEAQLEKSRLLSDRFSAERPKGSFSTLEIQRTEQGDSAMYLCASSHPLGSETQYFGPGTRLLVL.

V and J are TRBV4-2 and TRBJ2-5, with 13 positions matching TRBD2. This CDR3 has 18 residues. V was clipped by 1 base and J by 5 bases; unmatched bases: 10. In germline, CDR1 is LGHNA, CDR2 YNFKEQ. The CDR3 loop reads CASSQAHLLAGGGETQYF. Written as DNA, the CDR3 is TGTGCCAGCAGCCAAGCCCATCTACTAGCGGGAGGGGGGGAGACCCAGTACTTC.

This chain uses TRBV20-1 with TRBJ2-5; D not certain. TRBJ2-7 matches the DNA end more closely, so the J call is doubtful. CDR3 size: 15 residues. CDR1 is DFQATT and CDR2 is SNEGSKA in the germline V gene (reference sequence). The CDR3 region is CSARPELGYSYEQYF. In nucleotides, the CDR3 is TGCAGTGCTAGACCAGAGCTAGGATACTCCTACGAGCAGTACTTC.

V gene TRBV3-1 combines with J gene TRBJ1-3; no firm D call. CDR3 length equals 15 residues. Per the germline V gene, CDR1 is LGHDT and CDR2 is YNNKEL (reference sequence). The V end was cut by 1 base, the J end by 0 bases, with 7 bases between. The CDR3 region has the DNA TGTGCCAGCAGCCAAGGAGGGTACTCTGGAAACACCATATATTTT. Translating gives CASSQGGYSGNTIYF.

The CDR3 here is CASTLGRNEKLFF. The CDR3 DNA sequence: TGTGCCAGCACCTTGGGGAGGAATGAAAAACTGTTTTTT. This chain joins TRBV7-8 and TRBJ1-4, with D uncertain. This CDR3 has 13 residues. Deletions cut 7 bases from V and 5 bases from J, with 11 bases between. Germline V lookup: CDR1 SGHVS, CDR2 FQNEAQ.

The table lists this clonotype with a few counts. The junction and the germline gene differ at one end; a read error may be behind it. The CDR3 bases are TGTGCCAGCGGCGGGGCCGACATCCGGACCCAGTGCTTC. Translation gives CASGGADIRTQCF. The V and J genes are TRBV9 and TRBJ2-5, with TRBD2 as a possible D gene (6 bases). Germline values: CDR1 SGDLS, CDR2 YYNGEE. The CDR3 runs 13 residues. Full variable domain (remainder filled in from reference TRBV9 and TRBJ2-5): DSGVTQTPKHLITATGQRVTLRCSPRSGDLSVYWYQQSLDQGLQFLIQYYNGEERAKGNILERFSAQQFPDLHSELNLSSLELGDSALYFCASGGADIRTQCFGPGTRLLVL.

This clonotype has just a few counts. This sequence joins TRBV29-1 and TRBJ1-2, with unresolved D. This CDR3 has 13 residues. Germline lookup yields CDR1 SQVTM and CDR2 ANQGSEA. V was pared by 3 bases and J by 7 bases, with 15 bases between. This chain's CDR3 is CSVEAASSGGYTF. DNA for the CDR3: TGCAGCGTTGAGGCGGCCAGCTCGGGTGGCTACACCTTC.

This chain uses TRBV7-2 with TRBJ2-7; D remains ambiguous. The length of the CDR3 is 15 residues. Trimming removed 1 base at V and 0 bases at J, with 10 bases between. Germline-derived CDR1 and CDR2 are SGHTA and FQGNSA. The CDR3 bases are TGTGCCAGCAGCTTAGATGGCGTGAGCTCCTACGAGCAGTACTTC. Protein sequence: CASSLDGVSSYEQYF. The complete variable domain, with remaining parts taken from reference TRBV7-2 and TRBJ2-7, reads GAGVSQSPSNKVTEKGKDVELRCDPISGHTALYWYRQSLGQGLEFLIYFQGNSAPDKSGLPSDRFSAERTGGSVSTLTIQRTQQEDSAVYLCASSLDGVSSYEQYFGPGTRLTVT.

This clonotype showed up many times. The chain employs TRBV6-1 and TRBJ2-3, with 13 bases aligning to TRBD2. The CDR3 extends over 16 amino acids. V gave up 4 bases and J gave up 6 bases; unmatched junction bases: 7. CDR1 and CDR2 from the germline V gene are MNHNS and SASEGT. DNA of the CDR3: TGTGCCAGCAGTGTAGGACTAGCGGGGGTAGAGGATACGCAGTATTTT. This codes for CASSVGLAGVEDTQYF.

This rearrangement joins TRBV12-3 or TRBV12-4 to TRBJ2-1, with TRBD2 matching over 8 bases. The CDR3 has 15 residues. V was pared by 3 bases and J by 8 bases, with 9 bases of the junction left unmatched. The CDR3 region is CASSFGTSLSDEQFF. The CDR3 bases are TGTGCCAGCAGTTTTGGGACTAGTCTCAGCGATGAGCAGTTCTTC.